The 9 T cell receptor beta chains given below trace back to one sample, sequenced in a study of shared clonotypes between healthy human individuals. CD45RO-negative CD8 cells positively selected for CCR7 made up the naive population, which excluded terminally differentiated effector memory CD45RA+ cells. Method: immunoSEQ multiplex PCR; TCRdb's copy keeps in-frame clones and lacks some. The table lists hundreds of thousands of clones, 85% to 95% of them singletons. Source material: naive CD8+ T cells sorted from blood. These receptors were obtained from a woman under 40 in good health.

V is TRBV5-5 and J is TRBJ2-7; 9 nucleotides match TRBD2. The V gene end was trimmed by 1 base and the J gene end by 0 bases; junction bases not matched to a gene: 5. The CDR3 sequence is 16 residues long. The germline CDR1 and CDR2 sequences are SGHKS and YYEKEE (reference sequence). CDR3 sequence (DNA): TGTGCCAGCAGCTTGTCAATGACTAGCGGCTCCTACGAGCAGTACTTC. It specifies CASSLSMTSGSYEQYF.

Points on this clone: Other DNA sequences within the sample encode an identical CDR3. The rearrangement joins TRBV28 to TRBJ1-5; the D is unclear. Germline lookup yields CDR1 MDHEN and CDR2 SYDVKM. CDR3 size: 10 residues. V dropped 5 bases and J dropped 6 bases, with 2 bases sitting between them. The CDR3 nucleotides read TGTGCCAGCAGTCTTCAGCCCCAGCATTTT. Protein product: CASSLQPQHF.

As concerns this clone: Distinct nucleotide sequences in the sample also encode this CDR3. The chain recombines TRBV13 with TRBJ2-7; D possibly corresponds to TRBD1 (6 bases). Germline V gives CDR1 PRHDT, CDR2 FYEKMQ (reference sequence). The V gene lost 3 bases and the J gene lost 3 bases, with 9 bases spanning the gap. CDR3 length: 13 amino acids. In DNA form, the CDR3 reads TGTGCCAGCAGCTTCGGGACAAGCTACGAGCAGTACTTC. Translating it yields CASSFGTSYEQYF.

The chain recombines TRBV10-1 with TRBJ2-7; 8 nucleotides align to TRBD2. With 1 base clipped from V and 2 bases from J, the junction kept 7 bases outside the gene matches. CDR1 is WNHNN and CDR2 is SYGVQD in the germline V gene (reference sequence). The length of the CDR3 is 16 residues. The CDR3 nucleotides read TGCGCCAGCAGTGAGTGGTCCGGGACTAGGGCCTACGAGCAGTACTTC. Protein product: CASSEWSGTRAYEQYF.

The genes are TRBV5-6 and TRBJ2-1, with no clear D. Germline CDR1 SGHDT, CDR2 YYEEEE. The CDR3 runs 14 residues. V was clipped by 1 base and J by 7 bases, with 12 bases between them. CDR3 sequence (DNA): TGTGCCAGCAGCTTGAGTTCTAGTCCAAATGAGCAGTTCTTC. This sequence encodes CASSLSSSPNEQFF.

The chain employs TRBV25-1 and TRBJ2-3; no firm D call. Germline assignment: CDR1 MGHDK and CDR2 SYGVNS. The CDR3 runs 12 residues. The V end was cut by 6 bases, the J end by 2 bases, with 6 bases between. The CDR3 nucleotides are TGTGCCAGCAGCGACAACACAGATACGCAGTATTTT. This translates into CASSDNTDTQYF.

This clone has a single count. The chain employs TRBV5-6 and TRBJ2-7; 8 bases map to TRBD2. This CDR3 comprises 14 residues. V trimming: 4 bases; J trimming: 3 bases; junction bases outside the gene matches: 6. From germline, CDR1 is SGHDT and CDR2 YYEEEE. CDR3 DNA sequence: TGTGCCAGCAGCCGGACCGGGACTAGCTACGAGCAGTACTTC. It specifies CASSRTGTSYEQYF.

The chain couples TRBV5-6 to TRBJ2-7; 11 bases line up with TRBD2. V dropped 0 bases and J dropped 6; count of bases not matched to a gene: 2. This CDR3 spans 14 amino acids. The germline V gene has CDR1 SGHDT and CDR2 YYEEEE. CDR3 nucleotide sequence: TGTGCCAGCAGCTTGGGGCTAGCGGGAGGCGAGCAGTACTTC. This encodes CASSLGLAGGEQYF.

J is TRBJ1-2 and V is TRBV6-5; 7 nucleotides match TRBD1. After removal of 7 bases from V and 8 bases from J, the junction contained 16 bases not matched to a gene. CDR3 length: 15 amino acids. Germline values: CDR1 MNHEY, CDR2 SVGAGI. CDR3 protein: CASTEYLRDSKGYTF. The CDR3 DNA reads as TGTGCCAGCACCGAATACCTCCGGGACAGCAAGGGCTACACCTTC.